The sequence of this TCR beta chain was determined in a study of T cell responses to AZD1222 COVID-19 vaccine. Whole-study context: Timing groups of about 4 and about 12 weeks for second doses were pooled. Study findings and constraints: Regions left unmutated in variants are reportedly the target of nearly half of spike-specific TCRs. Spike-specific TCR breadth and depth were elevated following two AZD1222 doses.

From germline, CDR1 is MNHEY and CDR2 SVGAGI. CDR3 length: 14 amino acids. Trimming removed 0 bases at V and 7 bases at J, with 12 bases between. With respect to this clone: The antigen remains unidentified.

Method: immunoSEQ multiplex PCR; TCRdb's copy keeps in-frame clones and lacks some. The profile shows roughly 150,000 clones, 92% of them singletons. Sequences were derived from peripheral blood, sampled on day 0 of AZD1222 vaccination. The chain is built from TRBV6-5 and TRBJ1-1; no clear D. The clonotype comes from an adult in good health. CDR3 region: CASSYSSQSFEAFF. The DNA for the CDR3 is TGTGCCAGCAGTTACTCAAGTCAGAGCTTTGAAGCTTTCTTT.